Following are 13 T cell receptor beta chains from one sample sequenced in a study of blood T cell repertoires in COVID-19. The repertoire was sequenced with immunoSEQ multiplex PCR; TCRdb's copy has only in-frame clones and lacks some. This table holds about 480,000 clones, about 91% found once. The specimen sequenced was peripheral blood. The receptors derive from a man between 18 and 35 years old with COVID-19, enrolled during active disease.

This rearrangement joins TRBV7-3 to TRBJ1-2; maybe TRBD1 (5 bases). The CDR3 contains 13 residues. V was shortened by 5 bases and J by 0 bases, with 7 bases between the two germline ends. Per the germline V gene, CDR1 is SGHTA and CDR2 is FQGTGA. The CDR3 sequence: CASSVTANYGYTF. DNA of the CDR3: TGTGCCAGCAGCGTGACAGCTAACTATGGCTACACCTTC.

The genes are TRBV18 and TRBJ2-7, with a weak D call TRBD2 (6 bases). The CDR3 extends over 15 amino acids. CDR1 KGHSH and CDR2 LQKENI come from the germline V gene. The V and J ends lost 3 bases and 0 bases respectively, with 12 bases between them. Written as DNA, the CDR3 is TGTGCCAGCTCACCGGAGGGGCGCTTCTCCTACGAGCAGTACTTC. Protein sequence: CASSPEGRFSYEQYF.

This clone was seen more than once but under ten times. This chain connects TRBV6-2 or TRBV6-3 to TRBJ1-1; the D gene is possibly TRBD1 (5 bases). Germline loops: CDR1 MNHEY, CDR2 SVGEGT. Trimming removed 2 bases from V and 1 base from J, with 5 bases in between. This CDR3 has 13 residues. In nucleotides, the CDR3 is TGTGCCAGCAGTTACGACAGGAACACTGAAGCTTTCTTT. Translation gives CASSYDRNTEAFF.

The rearrangement uses TRBV7-9 and TRBJ1-2, with a tentative D call TRBD1 (5 bases). Germline lookup yields CDR1 SEHNR and CDR2 FQNEAQ (reference sequence). The CDR3 totals 18 residues. V lost 5 bases to trimming and J lost 1 base, with 23 bases between them. The CDR3 loop is CASSPPDDIVTVNYGYTF. CDR3 sequence (DNA): TGTGCCAGCAGCCCGCCGGATGATATAGTGACAGTTAACTATGGCTACACCTTC.

This clone was detected only a few times. The chain carries TRBV5-1 and TRBJ2-2; TRBD2 matches 9 bases. The V and J ends lost 4 bases and 4 bases, in that order; junction bases with no gene match: 8. CDR1 SGHRS and CDR2 YFSETQ come from the germline V gene. This CDR3 is 16 amino acids long. This CDR3 is CASSPGAGGSTGELFF. DNA of the CDR3: TGCGCCAGCAGCCCGGGAGCGGGAGGCAGCACCGGGGAGCTGTTTTTT.

This clone was found a few times. The chain links TRBV5-6 to TRBJ2-2; D is ambiguous. Trimming pared 2 bases from V and 2 bases from J, leaving 16 bases between. CDR3 length: 17 amino acids. Germline CDR1 is SGHDT and CDR2 is YYEEEE. CDR3 region: CASSLAAEPVNTGELFF. The CDR3 DNA is TGTGCCAGCAGCTTAGCCGCGGAGCCCGTAAACACCGGGGAGCTGTTTTTT.

The chain combines TRBV2 with TRBJ2-1, with D hard to call. CDR1 is SNHLY, CDR2 FYNNEI, per germline. There are 15 residues in the CDR3. The V gene lost 3 bases and the J gene lost 5 bases, with 14 bases spanning the gap. CDR3: CASSDYRIDHNEQFF. DNA of the CDR3: TGTGCCAGCAGTGATTACAGAATCGATCACAATGAGCAGTTCTTC. Looking up the rest from reference TRBV2 and TRBJ2-1 gives the full variable domain: EPEVTQTPSHQVTQMGQEVILRCVPISNHLYFYWYRQILGQKVEFLVSFYNNEISEKSEIFDDQFSVERPDGSNFTLKIRSTKLEDSAMYFCASSDYRIDHNEQFFGPGTRLTVL.

This clone has just a few counts. The J gene is TRBJ2-1, the V gene TRBV5-8; maybe TRBD1 (6 bases). From germline, CDR1 is SGHTS and CDR2 YDEGEE. This CDR3 is built from 14 residues. With 6 bases removed from V and 4 bases from J, the gap between germline ends came to 14 bases. The CDR3 loop reads CASIETGLYNEQFF. In DNA, the CDR3 is TGTGCCAGCATCGAGACAGGCCTTTACAATGAGCAGTTCTTC.

The CDR3 loop reads CASSLDRDTEAFF. The CDR3 DNA reads as TGTGCCAGCAGCCTGGACAGGGACACTGAAGCTTTCTTT. The chain uses TRBV7-9 and TRBJ1-1; 8 bases fit TRBD1. The CDR3 sequence is 13 residues long. Looked up from germline, CDR1 is SEHNR and CDR2 is FQNEAQ (reference sequence). The trim removed 5 bases at V and 3 bases at J, leaving 2 bases unmatched.

The CDR3 DNA follows: TGTGCCAGTAGGCCTAGCGGGGGTAAGGTAGTGAATGAGCAGTTCTTC. Translated, it gives CASRPSGGKVVNEQFF. This sequence joins TRBV19 and TRBJ2-1, with 10 bases identical to TRBD2. The junction had 12 bases not matched to a gene; V was cut back by 6 bases and J by 7 bases. CDR3 size: 16 residues. The germline V gene has CDR1 LNHDA and CDR2 SQIVND (reference sequence).

The chain combines TRBV5-1 with TRBJ2-7; possible D gene TRBD1, 6 bases. The germline V and J ends were trimmed by 2 bases and 0 bases, with 15 bases remaining between them. The CDR3 is made up of 16 amino acids. Looked up from germline, CDR1 is SGHRS and CDR2 is YFSETQ. The CDR3: CASSFAEGVTSYEQYF. The CDR3 DNA reads as TGCGCCAGCAGCTTCGCCGAGGGGGTTACCTCCTACGAGCAGTACTTC.

The chain recombines TRBV6-5 with TRBJ1-4; perhaps TRBD1 as D (6 bases). CDR1 is MNHEY and CDR2 is SVGAGI in the germline V gene. Trimming cost V 0 bases and J 7 bases, with 12 bases left between them. The CDR3 is 15 residues long. The CDR3 DNA follows: TGTGCCAGCAGTTACTCCGGGGGGGCCGGTGAAAAACTGTTTTTT. Its translation is CASSYSGGAGEKLFF.

This clone was detected only once. This sample also contains other DNA sequences that code for the same CDR3. V and J are TRBV2 and TRBJ2-5; D remains ambiguous. V was trimmed by 8 bases and J by 2 bases, leaving 3 bases between them. The CDR3 contains 10 residues. Germline CDR1 and CDR2: SNHLY and FYNNEI. CDR3 protein: CASSQETQYF. For the CDR3, the DNA is TGTGCCAGCTCGCAAGAGACCCAGTACTTC.